These 30 T cell receptor beta chains were sequenced from one sample in a study of human T cells and chemical hapten exposure. One entry per CDR3 protein results from TCRdb running MiXCR on the RACE reads. The sample lists around 120,000 distinct CDR3 sequences, roughly 13% seen once, with approximately 0.89% in the top ten. Time point described: patch test 1, 2 weeks after DPC sensitization. Described treatment: therapeutic diphenylcyclopropenone sensitization with weekly scalp DPC. The source material was whole blood, sampled in connection with sensitization to the hapten diphenylcyclopropenone (DPC). Receptors were obtained from a man younger than 35 with alopecia areata. Some clones in this sample may be carry-over from other donors' samples.

This clonotype was recorded at least ten times. The chain is built from TRBV7-8 and TRBJ2-2; TRBD1 might be the D (7 bases). The CDR3 extends over 14 amino acids. Germline assignment: CDR1 SGHVS and CDR2 FQNEAQ. The V end was cut by 2 bases, the J end by 6 bases, with 10 bases between. In nucleotides, the CDR3 is TGTGCCAGCAGCTTACAGGGGGACTCCGGGGAGCTGTTTTTT. Protein product: CASSLQGDSGELFF.

This clonotype has a handful of counts. The chain links TRBV12-5 to TRBJ2-2, with D perhaps TRBD1 (6 bases). The germline V and J ends were trimmed by 6 bases and 9 bases, with 11 bases remaining between them. The germline CDR1 and CDR2 sequences are LGHNT and FRNRAP. There are 12 residues in the CDR3. The CDR3 protein is CASGTGPRELFF. Here the CDR3 DNA reads TGTGCTAGTGGAACAGGGCCCCGGGAGCTGTTTTTT.

This clonotype has ten or more counts. This rearrangement joins TRBV11-2 to TRBJ1-5; no clear D gene. V was cut by 2 bases and J by 6 bases, with 11 bases left in between. Germline-derived CDR1 and CDR2 are SGHAT and FQNNGV. This CDR3 is built from 14 residues. The CDR3 loop reads CASSLNGGFQPQHF. The CDR3 DNA reads TGTGCCAGCAGCTTAAACGGAGGGTTTCAGCCCCAGCATTTT.

This clonotype has ten or more counts. The rearrangement uses TRBV12-2 and TRBJ1-5; TRBD1 is the table's D call, not checked against the DNA. TRBV12-2 represents a pseudogene. CDR3 size: 16 residues. Here the CDR3 reads CASVHVGQDSNQPQHF. CDR3 DNA: TGTGCAAGTGTGCACGTCGGACAGGATAGCAATCAGCCCCAGCATTTT.

Ten or more counts support this clonotype. DNA of the CDR3: TGTGCCAGCAGCTTTCGCGGGGGCACAGATACGCAGTATTTT. It codes for CASSFRGGTDTQYF. This chain links TRBV7-3 with TRBJ2-3; tentatively, D is TRBD2 (6 bases). Germline V gene sequence: CDR1 SGHTA, CDR2 FQGTGA. This CDR3 comprises 14 residues. The V end lost 3 bases, the J end lost 1 base, and 8 bases lay between the germline ends.

This sequence joins TRBV27 and TRBJ1-1; D possibly corresponds to TRBD1 (6 bases). Germline CDR1 MNHEY, CDR2 SMNVEV (reference sequence). CDR3 length: 14 amino acids. V lost 2 bases and J 3 bases, leaving 10 bases between the germline ends. The CDR3 DNA reads as TGTGCCAGCAGTTTAAGGGACAAATACACTGAAGCTTTCTTT. Amino acid sequence: CASSLRDKYTEAFF.

The chain is built from TRBV20-1 and TRBJ2-7; TRBD1 aligns across 8 bases. This CDR3 region has 14 residues. V shed 6 bases, J shed 2 bases, and the junction held 9 bases outside the gene matches. Germline-derived CDR1 and CDR2 are DFQATT and SNEGSKA (reference sequence). The CDR3 region is CSALGTGLTYEQYF. The CDR3 coding sequence is TGCAGTGCCCTCGGGACAGGTTTAACCTACGAGCAGTACTTC.

The chain recombines TRBV7-6 with TRBJ2-3; 7 nucleotides match TRBD2. V dropped 2 bases and J dropped 8; count of bases not matched to a gene: 13. Germline CDR1 is SGHVS and CDR2 is FNYEAQ. The CDR3 is 16 amino acids. CDR3 nucleotides: TGTGCCAGCAGCTTATATCGGGGAGGGAGTATCAGTACGCAGTATTTT. This gives the protein CASSLYRGGSISTQYF.

The chain links TRBV12-3 or TRBV12-4 to TRBJ1-5; tentative D call: TRBD1 (6 bases). V was trimmed by 4 bases and J by 0 bases, leaving 16 bases between them. CDR3 length equals 17 residues. CDR3 amino acids: CASSSPIWDISNQPQHF. For the CDR3, the DNA is TGTGCCAGCAGTTCCCCGATCTGGGACATTAGCAATCAGCCCCAGCATTTT.

This chain joins TRBV29-1 and TRBJ1-4, with D perhaps matching TRBD1 (5 bases). The germline V gene encodes CDR1 SQVTM and CDR2 ANQGSEA. This CDR3 has 15 amino acids. V was cut by 4 bases and J by 4 bases, with 16 bases left in between. For the CDR3, the DNA is TGCAGCGTTGGGGTGAAGACAGTCTATAATGAAAAACTGTTTTTT. It codes for CSVGVKTVYNEKLFF.

This clonotype was counted many times. This chain uses TRBV10-2 with TRBJ2-3; D gene uncertain. Germline CDR1 WSHSY, CDR2 SAAADI. V lost 3 bases to trimming and J lost 1 base, with 11 bases between them. This CDR3 has 15 residues. CDR3: CASSDKRLRTDTQYF. For the CDR3, the DNA is TGCGCCAGCAGTGATAAGCGCCTGCGCACAGATACGCAGTATTTT.

J is TRBJ2-5 and V is TRBV7-8; D is possibly TRBD1 or TRBD2 (6 bases each). The V end was cut by 2 bases, the J end by 3 bases, with 13 bases between. CDR3 length equals 15 residues. Germline V CDR1 and CDR2: SGHVS, FQNEAQ. In DNA form, the CDR3 reads TGTGCCAGCAGCTTACGGAGGGGGAGCAAAGAGACCCAGTACTTC. Amino acids: CASSLRRGSKETQYF.

CDR3: CATSMDRTNYGYTF. CDR3 bases: TGTGCCACGTCGATGGACAGAACTAACTATGGCTACACCTTC. The chain carries TRBV24-1 and TRBJ1-2; maybe TRBD1 (6 bases). The V end lost 10 bases, the J end lost 0 bases, and 14 bases lay between the germline ends. The germline V gene encodes CDR1 KGHDR and CDR2 SFDVKD. This CDR3 contains 14 residues.

This chain uses TRBV7-8 with TRBJ1-1; D unresolved. Germline V lookup: CDR1 SGHVS, CDR2 FQNEAQ. The CDR3 is made up of 14 amino acids. Trimming shortened V by 2 bases and J by 4 bases, and 11 bases separated the two germline ends. The CDR3 loop reads CASSLPGMGTEAFF. The DNA for the CDR3 is TGTGCCAGCAGCTTACCGGGGATGGGCACTGAAGCTTTCTTT.

The chain carries TRBV20-1 and TRBJ1-2; D call uncertain. CDR1 and CDR2 from the germline V gene are DFQATT and SNEGSKA (reference sequence). Trimming left V 6 bases short and J 14 bases short, with 25 bases between. The CDR3 totals 13 residues. The CDR3 is CSARWWAGDRFTF. In DNA form, the CDR3 reads TGCAGTGCCCGATGGTGGGCCGGGGATCGCTTTACCTTC.

There are a few counts of this clonotype. The chain employs TRBV7-2 and TRBJ2-7; TRBD1 aligns across 8 bases. The J segment lost 6 bases and the V segment lost 4 bases, leaving 8 bases of the junction unmatched. Looked up from germline, CDR1 is SGHTA and CDR2 is FQGNSA. There are 14 residues in the CDR3. CDR3 in DNA: TGTGCCAGCAGCTCACGGACAGGGCGCGGCGAGCAGTACGTC. It yields the protein CASSSRTGRGEQYV.

The chain links TRBV7-9 to TRBJ1-4, with 7 bases that match TRBD1. CDR1 is SEHNR, CDR2 FQNEAQ, per germline (reference sequence). V lost 6 bases and J lost 7; bases outside the gene matches: 17. The CDR3 is 17 residues long. The CDR3 reads CASSLTRLRGLAEKLFF. DNA of the CDR3: TGTGCCAGCAGTCTTACCAGACTAAGGGGGCTAGCTGAAAAACTGTTTTTT.

This clonotype was found a few times. The chain carries TRBV6-2 or TRBV6-3 and TRBJ2-3, with 7 bases identical to TRBD1. The CDR3 has 16 residues. Germline V gene data show CDR1 as MNHEY and CDR2 as SVGEGT. V was clipped by 0 bases and J by 5 bases; unmatched bases: 8. The CDR3 loop reads CASSYSDRAIGDTQYF. DNA of the CDR3: TGTGCCAGCAGTTACTCCGACAGGGCAATTGGAGATACGCAGTATTTT.

This clonotype was found many times. The J gene is TRBJ1-3, the V gene TRBV4-2; D is perhaps TRBD1 (6 bases). This CDR3 has 15 residues. Germline CDR1 reads LGHNA; CDR2 reads YNFKEQ. V gave up 1 base and J gave up 8 bases, with 15 bases separating them. As DNA, the CDR3 is TGTGCCAGCAGCCAAGTTGCAGGGGCGGTGTACACCATATATTTT. Protein: CASSQVAGAVYTIYF.

This clonotype was seen only a few times. The V gene is TRBV7-8, the J gene TRBJ2-1; 7 bases line up with TRBD1. After removal of 7 bases from V and 6 bases from J, the junction contained 15 bases not matched to a gene. The germline gives CDR1 SGHVS, CDR2 FQNEAQ. This CDR3 is built from 16 residues. CDR3 residues: CASNPTGDRAINEQFF. The CDR3 nucleotides are TGTGCCAGCAACCCAACCGGGGACAGAGCAATCAATGAGCAGTTCTTC.

This clonotype appeared many times. The junction departs from germline at one end; a sequencing error may be responsible. The V call is TRBV12-3 or TRBV12-4, the J call TRBJ1-5; TRBD1 is a possible D gene (5 bases). CDR3 size: 13 residues. The CDR3 bases are TGCGCCAGCAGCTTGCAGGGAGGTCAGCCCCAGCATTTT. It specifies CASSLQGGQPQHF.

The sample holds a few counts of this clonotype. The rearrangement uses TRBV7-9 and TRBJ1-1; no reliable D call. CDR3 length: 13 amino acids. Germline CDR1 is SEHNR and CDR2 is FQNEAQ (reference sequence). The V gene lost 3 bases and the J gene lost 6 bases, with 11 bases spanning the gap. The CDR3 DNA follows: TGTGCCAGCAGCTTCGTCGGGAGGGCTGAAGCTTTCTTT. Its protein product is CASSFVGRAEAFF.

This clonotype came up a few times. CDR3 coding DNA: TGCAGTGCTAGAAGTGGGGAAGCCTACGAGCAGTACGTC. Its translation: CSARSGEAYEQYV. This chain connects TRBV20-1 to TRBJ2-7; the D is unclear. V shed 2 bases and J shed 2 bases, with 10 bases lying between them. This CDR3 is built from 13 residues. CDR1 is DFQATT and CDR2 is SNEGSKA in the germline V gene (reference sequence).

The V call is TRBV25-1, the J call TRBJ2-3; perhaps TRBD1 as D (5 bases). Looked up from germline, CDR1 is MGHDK and CDR2 is SYGVNS. The CDR3 runs to 18 residues. Trimming shortened V by 3 bases and J by 0 bases, and 19 bases separated the two germline ends. CDR3 protein: CASSDPWQGRFSTDTQYF. CDR3 DNA: TGTGCCAGCAGTGACCCCTGGCAGGGTCGCTTTAGCACAGATACGCAGTATTTT.

This clonotype has just a few counts. The chain carries TRBV28 and TRBJ2-1, with unresolved D. The CDR3 length is 17 residues. Trimming cost V 3 bases and J 0 bases, with 15 bases left between them. Germline V lookup: CDR1 MDHEN, CDR2 SYDVKM. CDR3 nucleotide sequence: TGTGCCAGCAGTTTGGATTACAGTTTGAGCTCCTACAATGAGCAGTTCTTC. It specifies CASSLDYSLSSYNEQFF. The full variable domain, rest sourced from reference TRBV28 and TRBJ2-1, is DVKVTQSSRYLVKRTGEKVFLECVQDMDHENMFWYRQDPGLGLRLIYFSYDVKMKEKGDIPEGYSVSREKKERFSLILESASTNQTSMYLCASSLDYSLSSYNEQFFGPGTRLTVL.

This clonotype has more than one count but fewer than ten. The genes are TRBV5-1 and TRBJ2-5, with 9 nucleotides matching TRBD1. The CDR3 consists of 13 residues. Trimming at V came to 4 bases and at J to 5 bases, leaving 3 bases not matched to a gene. Germline CDR1 is SGHRS and CDR2 is YFSETQ. CDR3 nucleotides: TGCGCCAGCAGCACAGGGACAGGGGAGACCCAGTACTTC. Translated: CASSTGTGETQYF.

The chain couples TRBV7-8 to TRBJ2-4, with D perhaps matching TRBD1 (6 bases). From germline, CDR1 is SGHVS and CDR2 FQNEAQ. V lost 5 bases, J lost 4 bases, and 9 bases lay in between. The length of the CDR3 is 13 residues. CDR3 sequence reads: CASSKDSKNIQYF. The DNA of the CDR3 is TGTGCCAGCAGCAAGGACAGTAAAAACATTCAGTACTTC.

CDR3 DNA: TGTGCCAGCAGTCGTCGCGCTCGCGATGAGCAGTTCTTC. It encodes CASSRRARDEQFF. This chain connects TRBV6-4 to TRBJ2-1; D gene unclear. Germline assignment: CDR1 MRHNA and CDR2 SNTAGT. Trimming pared 5 bases from V and 8 bases from J, leaving 13 bases between. This CDR3 region has 13 residues.

This clonotype was counted at least ten times. This chain uses TRBV7-8 with TRBJ2-7; a possible D gene is TRBD2 (5 bases). The germline gives CDR1 SGHVS, CDR2 FQNEAQ. Trimming removed 2 bases at V and 2 bases at J, with 13 bases between. CDR3 size: 15 residues. CDR3 residues: CASSLLSSHTYEQYV. The CDR3 nucleotides read TGTGCCAGCAGCTTATTATCTAGCCATACCTACGAGCAGTACGTC.

This clonotype came up a few times. This chain uses TRBV4-1 with TRBJ1-4; possible D gene TRBD1, 5 bases. The CDR3 runs to 17 residues. The germline V gene has CDR1 MGHRA and CDR2 YSYEKL. V lost 0 bases to trimming and J lost 0 bases, with 11 bases between them. DNA for the CDR3: TGCGCCAGCAGCCAAGATTTACAGGCGACAACTAATGAAAAACTGTTTTTT. Translation gives CASSQDLQATTNEKLFF.